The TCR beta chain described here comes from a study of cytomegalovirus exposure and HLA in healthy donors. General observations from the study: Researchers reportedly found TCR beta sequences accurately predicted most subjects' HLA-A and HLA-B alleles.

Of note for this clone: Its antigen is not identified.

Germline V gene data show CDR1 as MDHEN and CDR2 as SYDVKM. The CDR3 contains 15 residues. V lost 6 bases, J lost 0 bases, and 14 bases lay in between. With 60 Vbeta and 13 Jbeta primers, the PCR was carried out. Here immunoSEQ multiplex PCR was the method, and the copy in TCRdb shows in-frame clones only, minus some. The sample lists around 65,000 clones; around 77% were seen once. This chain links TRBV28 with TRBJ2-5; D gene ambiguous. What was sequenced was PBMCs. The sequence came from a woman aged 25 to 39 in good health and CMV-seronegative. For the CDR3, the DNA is TGTGCCAGCAGCCCCGCACTCAGGTACCAAGAGACCCAGTACTTC. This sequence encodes CASSPALRYQETQYF. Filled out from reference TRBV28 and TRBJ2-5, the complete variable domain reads DVKVTQSSRYLVKRTGEKVFLECVQDMDHENMFWYRQDPGLGLRLIYFSYDVKMKEKGDIPEGYSVSREKKERFSLILESASTNQTSMYLCASSPALRYQETQYFGPGTRLLVL.